The rows below give T cell receptor beta chains drawn from one sample of a study of identical twins. TCRdb redid the calling of the 5' RACE reads with MiXCR, one entry per CDR3 protein. The repertoire includes hundreds of thousands of distinct CDR3 sequences, 11% to 15% of them detected once, and around 8.3% sits in the top ten. Sequenced input: memory (CD45RO+) T cells sorted from blood. These receptors originate from a woman aged 18-30 years in good health. Each CDR3 is given with its conserved first and last residue. The D gene is left open where the match is weak. Only part of the rows carry a size: once, few, many, or a class if the clone is expanded.

V gene,clone size,J gene,D gene,CDR3 protein,CDR3 DNA
TRBV12-3/TRBV12-4,NA,TRBJ2-3,TRBD2,CASSGTSGGFADTQYF,TGTGCCAGCAGCGGGACTAGCGGGGGGTTCGCAGATACGCAGTATTTT
TRBV7-8,NA,TRBJ2-1,TRBD1,CASSLLQGYNEQFF,TGTGCCAGCAGCTTACTACAGGGGTACAATGAGCAGTTCTTC
TRBV20-1,few,TRBJ2-3,NA,CSAREGRLTDTQYF,TGCAGTGCTAGAGAAGGGCGGCTCACAGATACGCAGTATTTT
TRBV5-5,few,TRBJ2-1,TRBD2,CASSYRTSVTYNEQFF,TGTGCCAGCAGCTACCGGACTAGCGTAACCTACAATGAGCAGTTCTTC
TRBV7-2,few,TRBJ2-7,TRBD2,CASSLRSSGGSYEQYF,TGTGCCAGCAGCTTGAGGTCTAGCGGGGGCTCCTACGAGCAGTACTTC
TRBV3-1,NA,TRBJ2-7,NA,CASSQESDRTQYF,TGTGCCAGCAGCCAAGAATCGGACCGCACGCAGTACTTC
TRBV7-9,NA,TRBJ1-1,NA,CASSLSGQMNTEAFF,TGTGCCAGCAGCTTATCGGGGCAAATGAACACTGAAGCTTTCTTT
TRBV12-3/TRBV12-4,many,TRBJ1-2,NA,CASSFGGYDYGYTF,TGTGCCAGCAGTTTCGGCGGCTACGACTATGGCTACACCTTC
TRBV3-1,few,TRBJ2-4,NA,CASSHADWRNIQYF,TGTGCCAGCAGCCACGCGGACTGGAGAAACATTCAGTACTTC
TRBV6-1,few,TRBJ1-2,NA,CASSQSPGHIYGYTF,TGTGCCAGCAGTCAATCTCCGGGACATATCTATGGCTACACCTTC
TRBV9,NA,TRBJ2-3,NA,CASSNQLGGTDTQYF,TGTGCCAGCAGCAACCAACTGGGGGGCACAGATACGCAGTATTTT
TRBV2,few,TRBJ2-5,NA,CASKEEGPETQYF,TGTGCCAGCAAGGAGGAGGGCCCGGAGACCCAGTACTTC
TRBV20-1,few,TRBJ2-7,TRBD2,CSAREKGTTYEQYF,TGCAGTGCTAGAGAGAAGGGGACTACCTACGAGCAGTACTTC
TRBV7-9,once,TRBJ2-7,NA,CASSHSGGSHYEQYF,TGTGCCAGCAGCCACTCCGGGGGTTCCCACTACGAGCAGTACTTC
TRBV5-1,NA,TRBJ2-1,NA,CASKDQSYNEQFF,TGCGCCAGCAAAGACCAGTCCTACAATGAGCAGTTCTTC
TRBV4-3,few,TRBJ1-2,NA,CASSLDRDNRYGYTF,TGCGCCAGCAGCTTGGACCGGGACAACAGATATGGCTACACCTTC
TRBV6-2/TRBV6-3,NA,TRBJ1-2,NA,CASSRNSNYGYTF,TGTGCCAGCAGCAGAAACAGCAACTATGGCTACACCTTC
TRBV7-2,NA,TRBJ2-4,TRBD1,CASSLFEGANIQYF,TGTGCCAGCAGCCTCTTTGAGGGGGCAAACATTCAGTACTTC
TRBV20-1,NA,TRBJ2-2,NA,CSARTQGEELFF,TGCAGTGCTAGAACCCAGGGTGAGGAGCTGTTTTTT
TRBV10-3,few,TRBJ1-6,NA,CAINGDGFNSPLHF,TGTGCCATCAATGGGGACGGTTTTAATTCACCCCTCCACTTT
TRBV7-9,NA,TRBJ2-7,TRBD2,CASSLWGRASGSYEQYF,TGTGCCAGCAGCTTATGGGGTCGGGCTAGCGGTTCCTACGAGCAGTACTTC
TRBV29-1,NA,TRBJ2-3,NA,CSVEANQRRPDTQYF,TGCAGCGTTGAAGCAAATCAGCGTAGGCCAGATACGCAGTATTTT
TRBV5-1,NA,TRBJ2-5,NA,CASANLGGDQETQYF,TGCGCCAGTGCAAACCTTGGTGGGGACCAAGAGACCCAGTACTTC
TRBV25-1,few,TRBJ2-7,NA,CASSERHYEQYF,TGTGCCAGCAGCGAAAGACATTACGAGCAGTACTTC
TRBV20-1,NA,TRBJ2-7,TRBD2,CSASTRASGGYEQYF,TGCAGTGCTTCAACCAGGGCTAGCGGGGGCTACGAGCAGTACTTC